This T cell receptor beta chain was sequenced during a study of CXCR3-negative and CXCR3-positive naive CD8 T cells. About the research overall: About 135 million TRB reads in total, about 1.5 +/- 0.3 million per library.

Notes on this clonotype: What it binds is not known.

Study-wide results and limits: Similar TRBV-TRBJ usage characterized naive CXCR3-negative and CXCR3-positive cells; memory cells differed. PBMCs showed partially decreased CXCR3 expression after cryopreservation, and most assays used fresh PBMCs. Researchers report that CXCR3-positive naive cells carry more hydrophobic TRB CDR3s than CXCR3-negative naive cells.

Via 5' RACE with UMI labels, TRB cDNA libraries were prepared. One entry per CDR3 protein, without DNA, is what TCRdb gives after re-calling the 5' RACE reads. This listing includes some 130,000 distinct CDR3 sequences. The CDR3 totals 13 residues. CDR1 and CDR2 from the germline V gene are SEHNR and FQNEAQ (reference sequence). Investigators sorted each CD8+ T cell subset in triplicate, taking over 250,000 cells each time. The chain has TRBV7-9 and TRBJ2-7. The TCR comes from a human donor in good health. Some clones in this sample may be carry-over from other donors' samples. Specimen: naive CXCR3+ CD8+ T cells from blood. Subset of the sample: CD45RO-CCR7+CD27+CD95- naive CD8+ T cells expressing CXCR3 (TNR3+). The CDR3 region is CASSLGETYEQYF.